This is a list of T cell receptor beta chains from one sample in a study of OX40 agonist ivuxolimab in advanced cancers. Some clones are missing from TCRdb's copy, which holds only in-frame ones; the method was immunoSEQ multiplex PCR. The table records 71,000 or so clones, around 80% of them present only once. Here the sequenced sample was CD4+ or CD8+ T cells sorted from blood, taken in a trial of the OX40 agonist ivuxolimab. These receptor sequences come from an adult with an advanced solid tumor such as melanoma, head and neck, liver or kidney cancer. Each CDR3 is given with its conserved first and last residue.

j_call	v_call	cdr3_length	cdr3_aa
TRBJ1-4	TRBV6-1	16	CASSVNLPGGGEKLFF
TRBJ2-6	TRBV11-3	18	CASSLDQGGTAGANVLTF
TRBJ2-1	TRBV2	13	CASSGDGRNEQFF
TRBJ1-1	TRBV4-3	16	CASSHQDDRRDTEAFF
TRBJ2-1	TRBV10-3	13	CAIRASGGIEQFF
TRBJ2-7	TRBV6-5	14	CASSYSGQVDEQYF
TRBJ1-5	TRBV11-2	15	CASSFGTDSNQPQHF
TRBJ2-2	TRBV19	14	CASSILENTGELFF
TRBJ2-1	TRBV30	13	CAGQRTDYNEQFF
TRBJ1-4	TRBV7-9	14	CASNHGRRNEKLFF
TRBJ2-1	TRBV6-5	15	CASTPRDNKYNEQFF
TRBJ1-5	TRBV2	14	CASSWTGGNQPQHF
TRBJ1-2	TRBV7-2	14	CASSLDRGLRGYTF
TRBJ1-2	TRBV6-6	13	CASSYNRGHGYTF
TRBJ1-2	TRBV7-2	14	CASSFGTALYGYTF
TRBJ1-6	TRBV14	13	CASSARLYSPLHF
TRBJ1-1	TRBV6-5	15	CASNYSTSLNTEAFF
TRBJ2-2	TRBV6-5	14	CASAPRASTGELFF
TRBJ2-1	TRBV6-1	14	CASRPGQGFNEQFF
TRBJ2-1	TRBV29-1	15	CSAFLAGVYRNEQFF
TRBJ1-2	TRBV5-4	14	CASSQVAGLNGYTF
TRBJ1-4	TRBV4-1	12	CASSQQGEKLFF
TRBJ2-7	TRBV13	16	CASSYGTSGSTYEQYF
TRBJ1-1	TRBV30	10	CAWSGPFPFF
TRBJ2-1	TRBV30	10	CACYRNEQFF
TRBJ1-5	TRBV15	15	CATNLGTDSNQPQHF
TRBJ2-1	TRBV7-2	15	CASSLAESSYNEQFF